This paragraph covers one TCR beta chain sequence. What it binds is not known. Unique molecular identifiers tagged the TCR beta cDNA libraries. MiXCR, applied by TCRdb to the PCR reads, yields one record per CDR3 protein. The sample yields roughly 600,000 distinct CDR3 sequences, roughly two fifths seen once. Trimming pared 1 base from V and 5 bases from J, leaving 11 bases between. Germline values: CDR1 SEHNR, CDR2 FQNEAQ (reference sequence). This CDR3 has 14 amino acids. This record belongs to a study of post-analysis software for immune sequencing data. Points from the study as a whole: Significantly lower normalized Chao1 diversity was seen in multiple sclerosis patients than in controls. There were roughly five TRBV segments more frequent in patients than controls, and TRBV5-6, TRBV5-1 and TRBV20-1 were among them.

The sample consisted of blood. The receptor was derived from a girl between 10 and 17 years old with multiple sclerosis. V is TRBV7-9 and J is TRBJ2-5; D is perhaps TRBD1 or TRBD2 (6 bases each). CDR3 sequence (DNA): TGTGCCAGCAGCTTAGATGGGGGGCAGGAGACCCAGTACTTC. Its translation: CASSLDGGQETQYF.